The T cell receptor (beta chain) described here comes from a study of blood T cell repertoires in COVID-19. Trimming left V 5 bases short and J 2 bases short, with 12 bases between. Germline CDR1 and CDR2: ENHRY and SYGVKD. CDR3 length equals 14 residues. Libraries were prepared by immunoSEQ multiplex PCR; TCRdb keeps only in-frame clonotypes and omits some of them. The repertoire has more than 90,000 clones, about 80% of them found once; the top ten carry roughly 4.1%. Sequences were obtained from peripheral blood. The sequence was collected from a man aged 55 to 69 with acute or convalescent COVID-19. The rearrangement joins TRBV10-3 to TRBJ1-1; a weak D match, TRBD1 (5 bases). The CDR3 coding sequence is TGTGCCATCAGTCAGACAGCCTCTAACACTGAAGCTTTCTTT. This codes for CAISQTASNTEAFF.